This T cell receptor (beta chain) was recorded in a study of blood T cell repertoires in COVID-19. Study summary: PBMCs, B-cell-depleted T cells, or T cells were the source of the cDNA or gDNA that made up the material.

CDR1 and CDR2 from the germline V gene are SQVTM and ANQGSEA. V shed 4 bases and J 1 base; nucleotides not matched to a gene: 3. This CDR3 contains 14 residues. The assay was immunoSEQ multiplex PCR, and TCRdb's table has in-frame clones only and misses some. The sample contains 200,000 to 300,000 clones, 70% to 90% of which appear only once. This clone was picked up one time. Everyone who took part was roughly 18 to 89 years old, and they came from 24 US areas. Source material: PBMCs or T cells enriched from blood (not recorded which). The chain couples TRBV29-1 to TRBJ2-2; 7 nucleotides line up with TRBD1. This TCR came from a woman aged 50 to 60 with acute COVID-19. The CDR3 reads CSVAHRGNTGELFF. In DNA, the CDR3 is TGCAGCGTTGCCCACAGGGGGAACACCGGGGAGCTGTTTTTT.